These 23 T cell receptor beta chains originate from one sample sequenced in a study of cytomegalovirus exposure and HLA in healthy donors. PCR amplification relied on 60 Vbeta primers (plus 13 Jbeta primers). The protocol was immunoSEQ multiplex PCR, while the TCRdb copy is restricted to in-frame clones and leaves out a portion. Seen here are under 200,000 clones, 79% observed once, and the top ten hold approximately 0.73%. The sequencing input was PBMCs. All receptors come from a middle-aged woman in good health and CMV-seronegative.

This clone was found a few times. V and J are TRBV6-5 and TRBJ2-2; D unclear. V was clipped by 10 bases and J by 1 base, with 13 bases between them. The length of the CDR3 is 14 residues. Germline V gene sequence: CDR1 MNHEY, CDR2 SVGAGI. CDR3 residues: CAIALSGNTGELFF. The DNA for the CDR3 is TGTGCCATCGCCCTGAGTGGGAACACCGGGGAGCTGTTTTTT.

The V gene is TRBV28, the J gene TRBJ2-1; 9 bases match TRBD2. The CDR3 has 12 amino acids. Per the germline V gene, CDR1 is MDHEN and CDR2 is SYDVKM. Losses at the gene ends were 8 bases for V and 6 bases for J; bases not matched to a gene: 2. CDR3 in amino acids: CASLAGSNEQFF. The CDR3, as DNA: TGTGCCAGCCTAGCGGGGAGCAATGAGCAGTTCTTC.

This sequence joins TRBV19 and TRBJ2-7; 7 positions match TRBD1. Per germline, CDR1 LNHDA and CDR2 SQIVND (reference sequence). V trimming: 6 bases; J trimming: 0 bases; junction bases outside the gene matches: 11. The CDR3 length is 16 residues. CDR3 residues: CASSEHAAGGSYEQYF. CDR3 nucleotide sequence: TGTGCCAGTAGCGAACATGCGGCAGGGGGCTCCTACGAGCAGTACTTC. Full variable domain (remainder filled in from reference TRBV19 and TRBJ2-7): DGGITQSPKYLFRKEGQNVTLSCEQNLNHDAMYWYRQDPGQGLRLIYYSQIVNDFQKGDIAEGYSVSREKKESFPLTVTSAQKNPTAFYLCASSEHAAGGSYEQYFGPGTRLTVT.

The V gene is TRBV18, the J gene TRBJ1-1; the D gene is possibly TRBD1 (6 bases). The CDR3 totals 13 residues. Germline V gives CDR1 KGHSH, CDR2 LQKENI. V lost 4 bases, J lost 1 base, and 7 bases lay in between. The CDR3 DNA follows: TGTGCCAGCTCACAGACAGGGAACACTGAAGCTTTCTTT. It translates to CASSQTGNTEAFF.

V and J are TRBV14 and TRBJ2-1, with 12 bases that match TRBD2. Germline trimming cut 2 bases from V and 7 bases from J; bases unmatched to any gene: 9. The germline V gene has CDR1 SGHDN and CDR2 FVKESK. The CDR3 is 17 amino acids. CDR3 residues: CASSQRRTSGMKNEQFF. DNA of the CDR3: TGTGCCAGCAGCCAAAGGAGGACTAGCGGGATGAAAAATGAGCAGTTCTTC.

For the CDR3, the DNA is TGTGCCAGTAGTGCCCTTACAGGGTTGGCGGAAGCTTTCTTT. Translation: CASSALTGLAEAFF. The chain recombines TRBV19 with TRBJ1-1; a possible D gene is TRBD1 (6 bases). Germline CDR1 LNHDA, CDR2 SQIVND (reference sequence). The length of the CDR3 is 14 residues. The ends were cut back, 5 bases at V and 8 bases at J, with 18 bases in the middle.

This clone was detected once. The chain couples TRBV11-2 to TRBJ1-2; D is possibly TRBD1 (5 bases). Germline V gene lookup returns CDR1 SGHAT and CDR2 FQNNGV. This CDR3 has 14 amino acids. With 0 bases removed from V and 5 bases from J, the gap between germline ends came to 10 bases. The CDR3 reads CASSLEGGIYGYTF. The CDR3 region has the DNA TGTGCCAGCAGCTTAGAGGGGGGGATTTATGGCTACACCTTC.

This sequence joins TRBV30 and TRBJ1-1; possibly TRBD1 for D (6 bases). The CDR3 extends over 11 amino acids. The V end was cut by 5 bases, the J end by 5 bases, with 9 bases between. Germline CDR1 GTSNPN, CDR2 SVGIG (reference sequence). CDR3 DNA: TGTGCCTGGCAGGGGTATACTGAAGCTTTCTTT. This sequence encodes CAWQGYTEAFF.

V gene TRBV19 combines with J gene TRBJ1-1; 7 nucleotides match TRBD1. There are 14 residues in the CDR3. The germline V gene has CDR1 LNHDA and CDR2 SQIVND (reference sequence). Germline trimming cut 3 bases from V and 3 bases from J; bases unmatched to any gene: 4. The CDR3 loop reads CASSISDRDTEAFF. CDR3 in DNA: TGTGCCAGTAGTATCTCAGACAGGGACACTGAAGCTTTCTTT.

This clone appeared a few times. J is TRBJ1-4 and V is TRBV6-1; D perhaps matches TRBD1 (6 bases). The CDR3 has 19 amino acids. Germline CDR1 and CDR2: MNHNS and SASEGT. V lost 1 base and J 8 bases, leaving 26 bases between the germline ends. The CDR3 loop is CASSEGLGVFIQGEEKLFF. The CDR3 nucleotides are TGTGCCAGCAGTGAAGGTTTGGGGGTATTTATACAGGGTGAAGAAAAACTGTTTTTT.

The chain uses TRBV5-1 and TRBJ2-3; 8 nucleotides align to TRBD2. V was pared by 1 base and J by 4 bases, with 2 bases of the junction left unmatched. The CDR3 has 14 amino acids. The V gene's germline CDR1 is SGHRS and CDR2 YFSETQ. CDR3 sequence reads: CASSLSAGADTQYF. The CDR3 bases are TGCGCCAGCAGCTTGTCAGCGGGGGCAGATACGCAGTATTTT.

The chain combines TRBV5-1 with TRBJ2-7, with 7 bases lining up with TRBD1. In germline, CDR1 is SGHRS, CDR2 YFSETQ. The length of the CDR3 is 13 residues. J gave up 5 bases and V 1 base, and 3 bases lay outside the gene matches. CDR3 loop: CASSLTGVDEQYF. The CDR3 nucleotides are TGCGCCAGCAGCTTGACAGGGGTAGACGAGCAGTACTTC.

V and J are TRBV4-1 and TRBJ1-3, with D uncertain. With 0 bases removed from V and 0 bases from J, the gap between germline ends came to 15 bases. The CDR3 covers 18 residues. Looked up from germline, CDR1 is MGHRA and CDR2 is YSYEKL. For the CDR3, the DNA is TGCGCCAGCAGCCAAGATCTAGTTGGGAGAGGCTCTGGAAACACCATATATTTT. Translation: CASSQDLVGRGSGNTIYF.

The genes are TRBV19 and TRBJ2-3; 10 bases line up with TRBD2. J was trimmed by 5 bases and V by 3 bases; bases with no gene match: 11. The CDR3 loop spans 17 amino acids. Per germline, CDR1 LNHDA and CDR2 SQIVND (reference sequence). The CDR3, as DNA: TGTGCCAGTAGTATCCCTAGGCTAGCGGGAGTGGAAGATACGCAGTATTTT. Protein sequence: CASSIPRLAGVEDTQYF.

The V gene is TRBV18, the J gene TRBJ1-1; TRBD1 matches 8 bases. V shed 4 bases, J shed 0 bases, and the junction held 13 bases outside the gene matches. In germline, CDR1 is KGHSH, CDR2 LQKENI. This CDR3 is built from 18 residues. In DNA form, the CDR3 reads TGTGCCAGCTCACGGGACAGGACCACACTAACCCTGAACACTGAAGCTTTCTTT. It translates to CASSRDRTTLTLNTEAFF.

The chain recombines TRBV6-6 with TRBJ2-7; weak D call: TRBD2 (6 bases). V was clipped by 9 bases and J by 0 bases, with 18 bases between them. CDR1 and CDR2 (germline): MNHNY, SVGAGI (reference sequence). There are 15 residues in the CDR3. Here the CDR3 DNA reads TGTGCCAGTCGGACTGGAGGGTATGGCTCCTACGAGCAGTACTTC. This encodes CASRTGGYGSYEQYF.

The DNA for the CDR3 is TGTGCCAGCAGTTATGATGAGAGAGCCTACGAGCAGTACTTC. Its protein product is CASSYDERAYEQYF. V usage is TRBV27 and J usage is TRBJ2-5; D is ambiguous. Judging by the DNA end, TRBJ2-7 fits better; the J call may be wrong. The CDR3 runs to 14 residues. CDR1 MNHEY and CDR2 SMNVEV come from the germline V gene (reference sequence).

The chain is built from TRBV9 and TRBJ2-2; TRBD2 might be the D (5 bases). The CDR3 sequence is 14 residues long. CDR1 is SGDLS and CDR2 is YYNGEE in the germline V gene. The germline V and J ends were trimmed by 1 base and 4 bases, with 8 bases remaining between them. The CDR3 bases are TGTGCCAGCAGCGTACAAGCGGTCACCGGGGAGCTGTTTTTT. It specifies CASSVQAVTGELFF. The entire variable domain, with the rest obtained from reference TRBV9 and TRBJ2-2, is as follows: DSGVTQTPKHLITATGQRVTLRCSPRSGDLSVYWYQQSLDQGLQFLIQYYNGEERAKGNILERFSAQQFPDLHSELNLSSLELGDSALYFCASSVQAVTGELFFGEGSRLTVL.

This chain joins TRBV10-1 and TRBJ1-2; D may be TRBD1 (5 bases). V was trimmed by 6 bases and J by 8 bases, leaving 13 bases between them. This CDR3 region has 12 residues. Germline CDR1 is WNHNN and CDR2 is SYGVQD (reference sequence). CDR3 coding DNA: TGCGCCAGCAGCGACAGTAGTTTGGGCTACACCTTC. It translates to CASSDSSLGYTF.

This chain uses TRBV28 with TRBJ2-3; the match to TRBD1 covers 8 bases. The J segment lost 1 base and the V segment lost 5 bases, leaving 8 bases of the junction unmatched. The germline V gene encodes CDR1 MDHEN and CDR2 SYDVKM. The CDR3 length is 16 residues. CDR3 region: CASSHDRGGGTDTQYF. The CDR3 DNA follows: TGTGCCAGCAGTCACGACAGGGGAGGTGGCACAGATACGCAGTATTTT.

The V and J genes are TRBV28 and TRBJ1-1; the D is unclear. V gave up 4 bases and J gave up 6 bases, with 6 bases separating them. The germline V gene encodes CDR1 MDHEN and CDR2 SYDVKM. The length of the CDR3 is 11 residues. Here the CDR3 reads CASSSLPEAFF. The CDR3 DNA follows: TGTGCCAGCAGTTCTCTCCCTGAAGCTTTCTTT. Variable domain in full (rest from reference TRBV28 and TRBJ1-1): DVKVTQSSRYLVKRTGEKVFLECVQDMDHENMFWYRQDPGLGLRLIYFSYDVKMKEKGDIPEGYSVSREKKERFSLILESASTNQTSMYLCASSSLPEAFFGQGTRLTVV.

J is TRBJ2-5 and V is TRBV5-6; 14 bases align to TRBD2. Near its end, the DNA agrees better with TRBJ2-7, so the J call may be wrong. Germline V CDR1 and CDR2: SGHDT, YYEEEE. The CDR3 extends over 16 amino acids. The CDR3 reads CASSLGLAGGRDEQYF. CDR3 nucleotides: TGTGCCAGCAGCTTAGGACTAGCGGGGGGCCGGGACGAGCAGTACTTC.

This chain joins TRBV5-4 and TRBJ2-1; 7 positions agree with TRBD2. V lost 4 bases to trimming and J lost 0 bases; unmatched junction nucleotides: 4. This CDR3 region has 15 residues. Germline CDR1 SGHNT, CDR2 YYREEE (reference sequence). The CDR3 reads CASSSGGSSYNEQFF. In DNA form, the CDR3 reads TGTGCCAGCAGCAGCGGCGGGAGCTCCTACAATGAGCAGTTCTTC.